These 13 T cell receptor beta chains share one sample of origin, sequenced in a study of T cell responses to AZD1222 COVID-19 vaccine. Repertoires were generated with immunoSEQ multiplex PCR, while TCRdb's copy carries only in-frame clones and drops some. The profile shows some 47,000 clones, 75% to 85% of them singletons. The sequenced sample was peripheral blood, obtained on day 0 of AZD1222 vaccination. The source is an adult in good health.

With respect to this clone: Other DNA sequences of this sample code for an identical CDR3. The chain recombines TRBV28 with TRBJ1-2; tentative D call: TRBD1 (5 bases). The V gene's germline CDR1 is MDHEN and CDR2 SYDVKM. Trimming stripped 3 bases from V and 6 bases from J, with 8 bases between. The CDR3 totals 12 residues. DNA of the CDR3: TGTGCCAGCAGTTTGTCCAGGGATGGCTACACCTTC. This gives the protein CASSLSRDGYTF.

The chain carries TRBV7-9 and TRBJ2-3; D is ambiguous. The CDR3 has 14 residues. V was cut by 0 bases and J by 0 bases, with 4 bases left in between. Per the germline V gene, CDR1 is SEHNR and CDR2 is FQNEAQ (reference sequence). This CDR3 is CASSLAASTDTQYF. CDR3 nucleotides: TGTGCCAGCAGCTTAGCGGCTAGCACAGATACGCAGTATTTT.

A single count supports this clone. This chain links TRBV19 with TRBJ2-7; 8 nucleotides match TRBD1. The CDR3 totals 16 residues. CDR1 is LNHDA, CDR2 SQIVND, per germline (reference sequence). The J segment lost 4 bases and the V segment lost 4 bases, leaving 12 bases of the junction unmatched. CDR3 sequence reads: CASSSTDRGLGYEQYF. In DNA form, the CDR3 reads TGTGCCAGTAGTAGTACCGACAGGGGCCTGGGATACGAGCAGTACTTC.

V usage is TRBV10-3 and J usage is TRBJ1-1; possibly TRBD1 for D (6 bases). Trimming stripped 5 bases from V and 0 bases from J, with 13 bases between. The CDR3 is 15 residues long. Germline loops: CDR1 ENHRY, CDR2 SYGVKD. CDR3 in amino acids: CAISYGQIMNTEAFF. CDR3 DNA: TGTGCCATCAGTTACGGACAGATAATGAACACTGAAGCTTTCTTT.

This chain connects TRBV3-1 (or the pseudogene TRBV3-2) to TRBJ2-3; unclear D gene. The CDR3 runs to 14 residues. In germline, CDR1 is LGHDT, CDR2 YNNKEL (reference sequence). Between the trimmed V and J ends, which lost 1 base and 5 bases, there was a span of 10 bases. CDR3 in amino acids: CASSQGGWGDTQYF. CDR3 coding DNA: TGTGCCAGCAGCCAAGGCGGTTGGGGAGATACGCAGTATTTT.

The CDR3 is CASSLGLVHTDTQYF. The CDR3 DNA is TGTGCCAGCAGCTTGGGACTAGTGCACACAGATACGCAGTATTTT. The chain has TRBV5-4 and TRBJ2-3; possibly TRBD2 for D (6 bases). The CDR3 totals 15 residues. Trimming left V 0 bases short and J 2 bases short, with 10 bases between. The germline CDR1 and CDR2 sequences are SGHNT and YYREEE (reference sequence).

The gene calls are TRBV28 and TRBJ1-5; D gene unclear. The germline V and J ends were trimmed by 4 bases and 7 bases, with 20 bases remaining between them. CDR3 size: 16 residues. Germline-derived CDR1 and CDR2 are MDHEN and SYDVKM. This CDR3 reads CASSSLTGHRGQPQHF. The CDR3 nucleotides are TGTGCCAGCAGTTCGCTGACCGGTCATCGAGGACAGCCCCAGCATTTT.

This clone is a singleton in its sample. CDR3 DNA sequence: TGTGCCAGCACCATAGGGACCGCTAATCAGCCCCAGCATTTT. It translates to CASTIGTANQPQHF. The gene calls are TRBV6-6 and TRBJ1-5; D is possibly TRBD1 (5 bases). The V end was cut by 7 bases, the J end by 4 bases, with 14 bases between. The germline gives CDR1 MNHNY, CDR2 SVGAGI (reference sequence). There are 14 residues in the CDR3.

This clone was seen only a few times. CDR3 nucleotides: TGTGCCAGCAGCTCAAGAGAGACGGCTTTCTTT. The encoded protein is CASSSRETAFF. The gene calls are TRBV3-1 (or the pseudogene TRBV3-2) and TRBJ1-1, with D uncertain. This CDR3 region has 11 residues. The germline V gene encodes CDR1 LGHDT and CDR2 YNNKEL (reference sequence). Trimming stripped 5 bases from V and 11 bases from J, with 12 bases between.

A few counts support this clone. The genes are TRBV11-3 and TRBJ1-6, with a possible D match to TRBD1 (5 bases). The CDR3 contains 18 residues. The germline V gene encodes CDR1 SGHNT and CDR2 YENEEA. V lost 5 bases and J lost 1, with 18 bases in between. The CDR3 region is CASSTGTSPASYNSPLHF. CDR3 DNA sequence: TGTGCCAGCAGCACCGGGACTTCGCCCGCTTCCTATAATTCACCCCTCCACTTT.

The CDR3 DNA follows: TGTGCCAGCACCCCGTACGGGAGTAGCACAGATACGCAGTATTTT. Residues: CASTPYGSSTDTQYF. V usage is TRBV7-3 and J usage is TRBJ2-3; perhaps TRBD2 as D (6 bases). V was shortened by 7 bases and J by 0 bases, with 14 bases between the two germline ends. The CDR3 has 15 residues. Germline values: CDR1 SGHTA, CDR2 FQGTGA.

CDR3 residues: CASSFSSGEQFF. The DNA for the CDR3 is TGTGCCAGCAGTTTCTCATCTGGTGAGCAGTTCTTC. This rearrangement joins TRBV28 to TRBJ2-1; D ambiguous. The CDR3 runs to 12 residues. Trimming left V 3 bases short and J 9 bases short, with 9 bases between. Germline CDR1 MDHEN, CDR2 SYDVKM.

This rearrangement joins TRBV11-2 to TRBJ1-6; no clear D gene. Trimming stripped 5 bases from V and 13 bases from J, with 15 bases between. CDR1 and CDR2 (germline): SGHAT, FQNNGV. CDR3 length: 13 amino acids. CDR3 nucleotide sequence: TGTGCCAGCAGCGGAAACCAGGAGAGGCCCCTCCACTTT. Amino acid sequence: CASSGNQERPLHF.